Sequencing of this TCR beta chain was carried out in a study of blood T cell repertoires in COVID-19. Study background: Acute and convalescent COVID-19 samples came from the United States, Italy and Spain.

Cohort 3 donors were reported recovered after two negative PCRs, clearance, or symptom resolution. Measured with immunoSEQ multiplex PCR; TCRdb has only the in-frame clones, and not every one. Among 200,000 to 250,000 clones listed, roughly four fifths were seen once. This CDR3 is 16 amino acids long. Germline V gene sequence: CDR1 SGDLS, CDR2 YYNGEE. Trimming took 5 bases from V and 4 from J, leaving 21 bases between them. The V call is TRBV9, the J call TRBJ1-2, with D unclear. The specimen was PBMCs or T cells enriched from blood (not recorded which). The source is a man aged 40-49 years who had recovered from COVID-19. CDR3 bases: TGTGCCAGCAGTCCCCGAGGGCAGTATACTTCCTATGGCTACACCTTC. It specifies CASSPRGQYTSYGYTF.